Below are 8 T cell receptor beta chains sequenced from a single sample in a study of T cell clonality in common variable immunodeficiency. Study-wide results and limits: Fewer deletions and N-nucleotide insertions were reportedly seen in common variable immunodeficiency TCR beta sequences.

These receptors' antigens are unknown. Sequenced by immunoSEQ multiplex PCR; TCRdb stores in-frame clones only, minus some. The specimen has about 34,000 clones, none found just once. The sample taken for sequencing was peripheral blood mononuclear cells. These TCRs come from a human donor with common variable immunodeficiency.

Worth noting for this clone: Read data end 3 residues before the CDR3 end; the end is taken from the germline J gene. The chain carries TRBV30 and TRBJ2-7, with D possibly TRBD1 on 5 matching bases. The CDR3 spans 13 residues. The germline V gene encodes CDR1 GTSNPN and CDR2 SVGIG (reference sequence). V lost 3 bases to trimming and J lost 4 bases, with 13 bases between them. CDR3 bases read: TGTGCCTGGAGGTTGGGGCAGGCATACGAG. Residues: CAWRLGQAYE. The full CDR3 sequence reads CAWRLGQAYEQYF. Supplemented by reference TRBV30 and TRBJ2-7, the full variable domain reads SQTIHQWPATLVQPVGSPLSLECTVEGTSNPNLYWYRQAAGRGLQLLFYSVGIGQISSEVPQNLSASRPQDRQFILSSKKLLLSDSGFYLCAWRLGQAYEQYFGPGTRLTVT.

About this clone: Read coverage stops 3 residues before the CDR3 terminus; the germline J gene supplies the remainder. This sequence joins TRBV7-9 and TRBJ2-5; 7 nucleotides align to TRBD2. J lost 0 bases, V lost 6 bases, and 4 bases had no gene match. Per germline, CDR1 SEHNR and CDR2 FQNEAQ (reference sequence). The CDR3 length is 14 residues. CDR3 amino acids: CASRRGGDQETQYF. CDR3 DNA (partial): TGTGCCAGCAGGCGGGGAGGGGACCAAGAGACC.

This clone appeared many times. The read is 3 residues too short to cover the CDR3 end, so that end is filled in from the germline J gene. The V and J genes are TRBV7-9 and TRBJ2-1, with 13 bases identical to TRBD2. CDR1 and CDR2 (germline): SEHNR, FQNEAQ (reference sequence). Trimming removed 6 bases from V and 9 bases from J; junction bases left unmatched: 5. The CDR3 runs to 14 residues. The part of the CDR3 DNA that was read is TGTGCCAGCAGTGGACTAGCGGGAGAGACTGAG. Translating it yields CASSGLAGETE. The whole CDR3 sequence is CASSGLAGETEQFF.

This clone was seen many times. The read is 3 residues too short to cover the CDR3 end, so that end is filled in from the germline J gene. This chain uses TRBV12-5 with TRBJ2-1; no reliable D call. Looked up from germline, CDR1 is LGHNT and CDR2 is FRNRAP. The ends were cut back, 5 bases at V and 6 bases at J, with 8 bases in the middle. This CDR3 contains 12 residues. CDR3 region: CASGPSGNEQFF. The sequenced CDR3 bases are TGTGCTAGTGGTCCTAGTGGCAATGAG.

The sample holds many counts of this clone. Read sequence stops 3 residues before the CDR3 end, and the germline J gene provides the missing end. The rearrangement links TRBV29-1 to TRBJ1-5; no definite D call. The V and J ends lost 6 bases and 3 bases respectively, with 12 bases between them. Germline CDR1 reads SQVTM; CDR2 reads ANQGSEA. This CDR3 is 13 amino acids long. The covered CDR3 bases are TGCAGCGTGGCTGGCTCCCCCAATCAGCCC. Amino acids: CSVAGSPNQP. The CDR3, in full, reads CSVAGSPNQPQHF.

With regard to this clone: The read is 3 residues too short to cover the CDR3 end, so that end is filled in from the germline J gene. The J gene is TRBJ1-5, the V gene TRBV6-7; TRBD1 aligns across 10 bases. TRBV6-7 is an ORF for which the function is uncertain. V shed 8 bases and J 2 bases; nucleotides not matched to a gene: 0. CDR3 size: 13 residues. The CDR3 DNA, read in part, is TGTGCCAGCGGACAGGGGGGCAATCAGCCC. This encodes CASGQGGNQP. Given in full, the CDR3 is CASGQGGNQPQHF.

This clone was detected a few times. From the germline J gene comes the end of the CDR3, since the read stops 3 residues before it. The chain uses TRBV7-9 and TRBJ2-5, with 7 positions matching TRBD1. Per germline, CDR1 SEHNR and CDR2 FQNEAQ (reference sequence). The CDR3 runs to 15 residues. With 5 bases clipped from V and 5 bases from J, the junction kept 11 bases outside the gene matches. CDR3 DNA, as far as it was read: TGTGCCAGCAGCCCACCACAGGGGTTCAGGGAGACC. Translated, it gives CASSPPQGFRET. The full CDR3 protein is CASSPPQGFRETQYF.

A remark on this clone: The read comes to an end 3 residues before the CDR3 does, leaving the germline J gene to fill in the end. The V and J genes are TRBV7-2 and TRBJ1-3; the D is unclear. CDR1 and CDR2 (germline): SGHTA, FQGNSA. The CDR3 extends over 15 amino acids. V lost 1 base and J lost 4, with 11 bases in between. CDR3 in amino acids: CASSLVGTPGNTIYF. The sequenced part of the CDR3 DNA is TGTGCCAGCAGCTTAGTGGGCACGCCCGGAAACACC.